The next 14 T cell receptor beta chains were all read from a single sample in a study of blood T cell repertoires in COVID-19 (TCRdb year 2020). Library preparation was by the immunoSEQ multiplex PCR assay. TCRdb holds this immuneACCESS table with in-frame rearrangements only. Some clones are missing; in checked studies, unresolved V genes explain under half, and the rest has no known cause. The sample records 150,000 to 200,000 clones, around 83% of which are singletons. The ten most abundant clones make up 1% to 1.2% of the sample. The sequenced material came from peripheral blood. The origin of the receptors is a man aged 35 to 55 with acute or convalescent COVID-19.

The gene calls are TRBV12-5 and TRBJ1-2; D not resolved. Trimming removed 4 bases from V and 8 bases from J, with 11 bases in between. CDR1 and CDR2 from the germline V gene are LGHNT and FRNRAP. The CDR3 is 12 amino acids. CDR3 loop: CASGSGLGGYTF. The DNA for the CDR3 is TGTGCTAGTGGTTCAGGATTGGGCGGCTACACCTTC.

This sequence joins TRBV10-3 and TRBJ2-3; 8 nucleotides line up with TRBD1. Germline V gene lookup returns CDR1 ENHRY and CDR2 SYGVKD. The CDR3 length is 13 residues. V lost 6 bases and J lost 4; bases outside the gene matches: 3. The DNA for the CDR3 is TGTGCCATCAGATTACAGGGGGCAGATACGCAGTATTTT. Residues: CAIRLQGADTQYF.

The chain recombines TRBV9 with TRBJ2-1, with TRBD2 matching 8 bases. V trimming: 3 bases; J trimming: 2 bases; junction bases outside the gene matches: 4. This CDR3 comprises 15 residues. Per germline, CDR1 SGDLS and CDR2 YYNGEE. CDR3 coding DNA: TGTGCCAGCAGCGCGACTAGCGTAGCCTACAATGAGCAGTTCTTC. Protein sequence: CASSATSVAYNEQFF.

J is TRBJ2-2 and V is TRBV25-1; the match to TRBD2 covers 8 bases. V lost 6 bases, J lost 7 bases, and 7 bases stayed unmatched. Per germline, CDR1 MGHDK and CDR2 SYGVNS. The CDR3 has 14 residues. CDR3 amino acids: CASRRGGLDGELFF. DNA of the CDR3: TGTGCCAGCAGGCGCGGGGGGCTCGACGGGGAGCTGTTTTTT.

The chain carries TRBV6-6 and TRBJ2-7; 9 bases fit TRBD1. V was clipped by 7 bases and J by 6 bases; unmatched bases: 16. Germline V gene data show CDR1 as MNHNY and CDR2 as SVGAGI (reference sequence). The CDR3 is 16 residues long. CDR3 sequence (DNA): TGTGCCAGCACCCCGAAAACCGGGACAGGGAATACCGAGCAGTACTTC. This codes for CASTPKTGTGNTEQYF.

CDR3 sequence (DNA): TGTGCCAGCAGCTTAGAACCGGGTAGCAATCAGCCCCAGCATTTT. Its protein is CASSLEPGSNQPQHF. V usage is TRBV7-6 and J usage is TRBJ1-5; the D is unclear. This CDR3 region has 15 residues. Deletions cut 1 base from V and 0 bases from J, with 7 bases between. CDR1 and CDR2 (germline): SGHVS, FNYEAQ.

This chain connects TRBV7-2 to TRBJ1-2; D gene uncertain. CDR1 is SGHTA, CDR2 FQGNSA, per germline. The CDR3 has 13 amino acids. Trimming removed 2 bases from V and 6 bases from J, with 10 bases in between. CDR3 amino acids: CASSLKGGNGYTF. The DNA for the CDR3 is TGTGCCAGCAGCTTAAAAGGAGGAAATGGCTACACCTTC. The complete variable domain, with remaining parts taken from reference TRBV7-2 and TRBJ1-2, reads GAGVSQSPSNKVTEKGKDVELRCDPISGHTALYWYRQSLGQGLEFLIYFQGNSAPDKSGLPSDRFSAERTGGSVSTLTIQRTQQEDSAVYLCASSLKGGNGYTFGSGTRLTVV.

J is TRBJ1-4 and V is TRBV6-5; D perhaps matches TRBD1 (5 bases). CDR3 length: 16 amino acids. Germline V CDR1 and CDR2: MNHEY, SVGAGI. Trimming cost V 1 base and J 2 bases, with 11 bases left between them. In DNA form, the CDR3 reads TGTGCCAGCAGTTACTTCCAGCGGGGGACTAATGAAAAACTGTTTTTT. Its protein product is CASSYFQRGTNEKLFF.

J is TRBJ1-1 and V is TRBV25-1, with D perhaps matching TRBD1 (5 bases). CDR3 length: 14 residues. The germline gives CDR1 MGHDK, CDR2 SYGVNS. Trimming shortened V by 1 base and J by 5 bases, and 11 bases separated the two germline ends. The CDR3 region is CASSESGGGTEAFF. The CDR3 DNA is TGTGCCAGCAGTGAATCGGGGGGGGGAACTGAAGCTTTCTTT. Drawing the rest from reference TRBV25-1 and TRBJ1-1, the complete variable domain is EADIYQTPRYLVIGTGKKITLECSQTMGHDKMYWYQQDPGMELHLIHYSYGVNSTEKGDLSSESTVSRIRTEHFPLTLESARPSHTSQYLCASSESGGGTEAFFGQGTRLTVV.

Only one count was recorded for this clone. This chain links TRBV27 with TRBJ1-2; D remains ambiguous. The ends were cut back, 5 bases at V and 14 bases at J, with 18 bases in the middle. The CDR3 is made up of 12 amino acids. Germline CDR1 MNHEY, CDR2 SMNVEV (reference sequence). The CDR3 spells CASSMPGITETF. The CDR3 nucleotides are TGTGCCAGCAGTATGCCGGGGATCACCGAAACCTTC.

V gene TRBV29-1 combines with J gene TRBJ1-5; 7 bases agree with TRBD1. The V gene's germline CDR1 is SQVTM and CDR2 ANQGSEA. The V and J ends lost 5 bases and 3 bases, in that order; junction bases with no gene match: 4. The CDR3 spans 13 residues. The chain's CDR3 is CSVTGTDNQPQHF. The CDR3 DNA follows: TGCAGCGTTACCGGGACAGACAATCAGCCCCAGCATTTT.

The chain links TRBV9 to TRBJ1-6; no definite D call. The V end was cut by 3 bases, the J end by 7 bases, with 11 bases between. This CDR3 is built from 14 residues. Per the germline V gene, CDR1 is SGDLS and CDR2 is YYNGEE. The CDR3 DNA follows: TGTGCCAGCAGCGCCCCCCCCGGGAATTCACCCCTCCACTTT. As protein: CASSAPPGNSPLHF.

The chain couples TRBV7-2 to TRBJ1-1, with D unclear. The CDR3 runs to 14 residues. Germline CDR1 SGHTA, CDR2 FQGNSA. Between the trimmed V and J ends, which lost 1 base and 4 bases, there was a span of 10 bases. As DNA, the CDR3 is TGTGCCAGCAGCTTAGGCAGACAACTCACTGAAGCTTTCTTT. It is translated as CASSLGRQLTEAFF.

This sequence joins TRBV5-4 and TRBJ2-7; TRBD2 aligns across 7 bases. CDR3 length: 16 amino acids. Trimming removed 4 bases from V and 0 bases from J; junction bases left unmatched: 10. The germline gives CDR1 SGHNT, CDR2 YYREEE (reference sequence). CDR3 nucleotides: TGTGCCAGCAGCCCTCGGGGGGTAGGGGCCTCCTACGAGCAGTACTTC. Translation gives CASSPRGVGASYEQYF.